The 14 T cell receptor beta chains presented below share a single source sample, sequenced in a study of blood T cell repertoires in COVID-19. The table came from immunoSEQ multiplex PCR; TCRdb's copy has only in-frame clones and leaves some out. The table lists about 500,000 clones, approximately 90% of them singletons, with about 0.7% in the top ten. The sequencing sample was made of PBMCs or T cells enriched from blood (not recorded which). The receptors here all came from a woman between 18 and 29 years old who had recovered from COVID-19.

This sequence joins TRBV2 and TRBJ1-4, with D uncertain. V gave up 4 bases and J gave up 8 bases, with 11 bases separating them. The CDR3 covers 13 residues. Germline CDR1 is SNHLY and CDR2 is FYNNEI. The CDR3 nucleotides read TGTGCCAGCAGTGTAGTCGTACGGGAAAAACTGTTTTTT. Residues: CASSVVVREKLFF.

CDR3 sequence reads: CASSGPPDGDYEQYF. As DNA, the CDR3 is TGTGCCAGCAGTGGCCCCCCGGACGGGGACTACGAGCAGTACTTC. The rearrangement links TRBV25-1 to TRBJ2-7; D is possibly TRBD2 (5 bases). The CDR3 covers 15 residues. Germline V gene lookup returns CDR1 MGHDK and CDR2 SYGVNS. Trimming removed 4 bases at V and 3 bases at J, with 16 bases between.

The V call is TRBV12-3 or TRBV12-4, the J call TRBJ2-7; TRBD1 matches at 7 bases. V trimming: 8 bases; J trimming: 1 base; junction bases outside the gene matches: 5. This CDR3 comprises 13 residues. This chain's CDR3 is CASSWDSSYEQYF. CDR3 coding DNA: TGTGCCAGCTCCTGGGACAGTTCCTACGAGCAGTACTTC.

The chain couples TRBV5-4 to TRBJ2-5; maybe TRBD1 (5 bases). V was shortened by 6 bases and J by 2 bases, with 8 bases between the two germline ends. CDR3 length: 12 amino acids. CDR1 and CDR2 (germline): SGHNT, YYREEE (reference sequence). The CDR3 region has the DNA TGTGCCAGCAAGGGGTCACAAGAGACCCAGTACTTC. It is translated as CASKGSQETQYF.

This chain joins TRBV3-1 (or the pseudogene TRBV3-2) and TRBJ1-3; TRBD1 matches at 12 bases. This CDR3 region has 19 residues. The junction had 6 bases not matched to a gene; V was cut back by 0 bases and J by 0 bases. Germline-derived CDR1 and CDR2 are LGHDT and YNNKEL (reference sequence). The CDR3 coding sequence is TGTGCCAGCAGCCAAGAAGGGACAGGGGGCCATCTCTCTGGAAACACCATATATTTT. It codes for CASSQEGTGGHLSGNTIYF.

The genes are TRBV6-5 and TRBJ2-5; 7 nucleotides align to TRBD1. V lost 5 bases, J lost 4 bases, and 7 bases stayed unmatched. The CDR3 contains 14 residues. Germline V gene data show CDR1 as MNHEY and CDR2 as SVGAGI. CDR3 sequence: CASSRGGAGETQYF. In DNA, the CDR3 is TGTGCCAGCAGTCGAGGGGGCGCCGGAGAGACCCAGTACTTC.

This chain's CDR3 is CASTQGTVDSGYTF. The CDR3 region has the DNA TGTGCCAGCACCCAAGGAACAGTCGATAGTGGCTACACCTTC. The chain uses TRBV7-9 and TRBJ1-2; no firm D call. Germline values: CDR1 SEHNR, CDR2 FQNEAQ (reference sequence). The ends were cut back, 7 bases at V and 7 bases at J, with 19 bases in the middle. The length of the CDR3 is 14 residues. The full variable domain, its missing parts supplied by reference TRBV7-9 and TRBJ1-2, is DTGVSQNPRHKITKRGQNVTFRCDPISEHNRLYWYRQTLGQGPEFLTYFQNEAQLEKSRLLSDRFSAERPKGSFSTLEIQRTEQGDSAMYLCASTQGTVDSGYTFGSGTRLTVV.

The chain links TRBV12-3 or TRBV12-4 to TRBJ2-7; D is ambiguous. The CDR3 is 13 amino acids. V lost 3 bases and J lost 2, with 8 bases in between. CDR3 sequence (DNA): TGTGCCAGCAGTTTGAGGCAGACCTACGAGCAGTACTTC. Translation: CASSLRQTYEQYF.

The rearrangement joins TRBV19 to TRBJ2-1; TRBD2 matches at 9 bases. The CDR3 spans 15 residues. Germline CDR1 reads LNHDA; CDR2 reads SQIVND (reference sequence). Trimming removed 3 bases from V and 9 bases from J; junction bases left unmatched: 9. CDR3 residues: CASSIVGGGAVEQFF. CDR3 nucleotide sequence: TGTGCCAGTAGTATTGTAGGCGGGGGGGCAGTTGAGCAGTTCTTC.

This rearrangement joins TRBV3-1 (or the pseudogene TRBV3-2) to TRBJ2-5, with TRBD2 matching over 12 bases. The V segment lost 0 bases and the J segment 1 base; nucleotides outside the gene matches: 6. Germline CDR1 and CDR2: LGHDT and YNNKEL (reference sequence). CDR3 size: 18 residues. As DNA, the CDR3 is TGTGCCAGCAGCCAAGATCATCCTAGCGGGGGGGCCCAAGAGACCCAGTACTTC. As protein: CASSQDHPSGGAQETQYF.

V gene TRBV5-4 combines with J gene TRBJ2-7; 10 bases align to TRBD1. This CDR3 comprises 15 residues. The V and J ends lost 5 bases and 5 bases, in that order; junction bases with no gene match: 10. Germline V CDR1 and CDR2: SGHNT, YYREEE (reference sequence). The CDR3: CASSLGTGQGNEQYF. The CDR3 nucleotides read TGTGCCAGCAGTCTAGGAACGGGACAGGGGAACGAGCAGTACTTC. Complete variable domain (other parts from reference TRBV5-4 and TRBJ2-7): ETGVTQSPTHLIKTRGQQVTLRCSSQSGHNTVSWYQQALGQGPQFIFQYYREEENGRGNFPPRFSGLQFPNYSSELNVNALELDDSALYLCASSLGTGQGNEQYFGPGTRLTVT.

This chain connects TRBV3-1 (or the pseudogene TRBV3-2) to TRBJ1-2; D perhaps matches TRBD1 (5 bases). The CDR3 sequence is 16 residues long. Between the trimmed V and J ends, which lost 4 bases and 0 bases, there was a span of 15 bases. CDR1 and CDR2 from the germline V gene are LGHDT and YNNKEL (reference sequence). CDR3 amino acids: CASSPTHDRANYGYTF. CDR3 in DNA: TGTGCCAGCAGCCCCACCCACGACAGAGCTAACTATGGCTACACCTTC.

This clone was found once. Other DNA sequences in the same sample also yield this CDR3. This sequence joins TRBV27 and TRBJ1-1; D ambiguous. Per germline, CDR1 MNHEY and CDR2 SMNVEV (reference sequence). With 2 bases removed from V and 3 bases from J, the gap between germline ends came to 7 bases. The CDR3 is 13 amino acids. Written as DNA, the CDR3 is TGTGCCAGCAGTTTAAGAGGTTACACTGAAGCTTTCTTT. Amino acids: CASSLRGYTEAFF.

The chain recombines TRBV6-5 with TRBJ2-7, with 10 bases fitting TRBD2. Germline-derived CDR1 and CDR2 are MNHEY and SVGAGI. V shed 5 bases and J 2 bases; nucleotides not matched to a gene: 6. This CDR3 region has 15 residues. The CDR3 nucleotides read TGTGCCAGCAGTCAAACTAGCGGGGCCCCCTACGAGCAGTACTTC. It yields the protein CASSQTSGAPYEQYF.